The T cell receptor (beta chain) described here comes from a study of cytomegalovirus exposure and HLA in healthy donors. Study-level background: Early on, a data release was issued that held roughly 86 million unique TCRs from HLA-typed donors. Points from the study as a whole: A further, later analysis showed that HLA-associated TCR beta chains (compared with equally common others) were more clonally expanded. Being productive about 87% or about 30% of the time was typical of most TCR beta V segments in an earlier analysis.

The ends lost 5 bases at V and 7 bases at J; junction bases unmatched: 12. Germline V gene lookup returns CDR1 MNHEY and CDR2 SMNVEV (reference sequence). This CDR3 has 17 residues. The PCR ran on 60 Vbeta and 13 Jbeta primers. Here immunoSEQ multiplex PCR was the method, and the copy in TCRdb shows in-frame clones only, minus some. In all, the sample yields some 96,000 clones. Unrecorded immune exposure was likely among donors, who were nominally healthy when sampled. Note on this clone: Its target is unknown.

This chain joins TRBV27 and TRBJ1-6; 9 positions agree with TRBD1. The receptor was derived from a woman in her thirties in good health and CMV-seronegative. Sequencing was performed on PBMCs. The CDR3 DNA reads TGTGCCAGCAGTCCTTCCCGGGGGACAGGGTACAATTCACCCCTCCACTTT. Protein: CASSPSRGTGYNSPLHF.